A single sample gave rise to the 20 T cell receptor beta chains below, sequenced in a study of T cell changes during pregnancy in multiple sclerosis (dated by TCRdb to about 2019). Library preparation employed the immunoSEQ multiplex PCR assay. In TCRdb, the immuneACCESS table is reduced to in-frame sequences with V and J assigned. These tables do not hold every clone; where another copy was compared, an unresolved V gene accounts for under half, and the others remain unexplained. This sample has around 35,000 clones in its table, and around nine tenths of those were observed once. The ten biggest clones cover around 12% of the sample. The sample consisted of CD8+ T cells from peripheral blood mononuclear cells, taken in the first trimester of pregnancy. The origin of the receptors is a female donor with multiple sclerosis, enrolled in a pregnancy study.

This clone was seen just once. One end of the junction fails to match germline, which may point to a read error. The chain is built from TRBV4-2 and TRBJ2-2, with 7 bases that match TRBD2. This CDR3 spans 15 amino acids. The germline V gene encodes CDR1 LGHNA and CDR2 YNFKEQ. CDR3 sequence reads: CAGSQDLGGTGELFF. The CDR3 DNA sequence: TGTGCCGGCAGCCAAGATTTGGGGGGGACCGGGGAGCTGTTTTTT.

The gene calls are TRBV7-2 and TRBJ2-2, with 10 positions matching TRBD1. There are 18 residues in the CDR3. Germline V gene data show CDR1 as SGHTA and CDR2 as FQGNSA. V lost 5 bases and J lost 1; bases outside the gene matches: 10. The CDR3 bases are TGTGCCAGCAGCCTGGGACAGGGGTCGAGGGGGAACACCGGGGAGCTGTTTTTT. Encoded protein: CASSLGQGSRGNTGELFF.

The rearrangement links TRBV29-1 to TRBJ1-2, with D uncertain. In germline, CDR1 is SQVTM, CDR2 ANQGSEA. The V end was cut by 6 bases, the J end by 8 bases, with 22 bases between. This CDR3 is built from 14 residues. As DNA, the CDR3 is TGCAGCGTCCCCGGTAAAAGGGTGGGGAGCGGCTACACCTTC. It is translated as CSVPGKRVGSGYTF.

The rearrangement joins TRBV11-1 to TRBJ1-1; D gene uncertain. V shed 3 bases and J shed 8 bases, with 10 bases lying between them. The CDR3 is 12 amino acids. The germline gives CDR1 SGHAT, CDR2 FQDESV (reference sequence). CDR3 protein: CASSFVAEEAFF. The CDR3, as DNA: TGTGCCAGCAGCTTTGTGGCAGAAGAAGCTTTCTTT.

V and J are TRBV4-3 and TRBJ2-5, with D maybe TRBD2 (7 bases). The end of the DNA fits TRBJ2-7 better, so the J call may be wrong. The germline gives CDR1 LGHNA, CDR2 YSLEER. CDR3 size: 15 residues. CDR3 nucleotides: TGCGCCAGCAGCTACTCAAGCGGGACATCGGACGAGCAGTACTTC. Encoded protein: CASSYSSGTSDEQYF.

DNA of the CDR3: TGTGCCAGTAGTATCGCCCGGACAGACTCCTACGAGCAGTACTTC. This gives the protein CASSIARTDSYEQYF. The J gene is TRBJ2-7, the V gene TRBV19, with D perhaps matching TRBD1 (6 bases). V lost 3 bases to trimming and J lost 0 bases, with 12 bases between them. Germline values: CDR1 LNHDA, CDR2 SQIVND (reference sequence). The CDR3 is made up of 15 amino acids.

This chain connects TRBV5-6 to TRBJ2-7; D may be TRBD2 (5 bases). The CDR3 covers 17 residues. The V end lost 4 bases, the J end lost 2 bases, and 22 bases lay between the germline ends. Germline V gives CDR1 SGHDT, CDR2 YYEEEE. CDR3 protein: CASSPPPSGLATYEQYF. In nucleotides, the CDR3 is TGTGCCAGCAGCCCACCCCCGTCAGGACTCGCCACCTACGAGCAGTACTTC.

The J gene is TRBJ2-3, the V gene TRBV6-5; 8 nucleotides align to TRBD2. This CDR3 is 14 amino acids long. With V trimmed by 6 bases and J by 5 bases, 7 bases remained unmatched. In germline, CDR1 is MNHEY, CDR2 SVGAGI. CDR3 residues: CASSKAGVGDTQYF. The DNA of the CDR3 is TGTGCCAGCAGCAAAGCGGGAGTGGGAGATACGCAGTATTTT.

The rearrangement joins TRBV2 to TRBJ2-7, with 11 bases that match TRBD2. From germline, CDR1 is SNHLY and CDR2 FYNNEI. Unmatched junction bases numbered 5, after V lost 7 bases and J lost 3 bases. This CDR3 contains 14 residues. For the CDR3, the DNA is TGTGCCAGCATCTCACTAGCGGGAGTCTACGAGCAGTACTTC. Its protein is CASISLAGVYEQYF.

This clone appeared once. The chain carries TRBV7-9 and TRBJ2-3, with 7 bases fitting TRBD1. This CDR3 spans 16 amino acids. The J segment lost 1 base and the V segment lost 5 bases, leaving 9 bases of the junction unmatched. CDR1 SEHNR and CDR2 FQNEAQ come from the germline V gene (reference sequence). The CDR3 DNA reads as TGTGCCAGCAGCGAAACAGGGGAAACAGGCACAGATACGCAGTATTTT. This translates into CASSETGETGTDTQYF.

In DNA form, the CDR3 reads TGTGCCAGCAGCGGAGAGGAGCTAGCGGGTGGATACAATGAGCAGTTCTTC. Its protein product is CASSGEELAGGYNEQFF. This chain uses TRBV7-9 with TRBJ2-1; TRBD2 agrees at 8 bases. The length of the CDR3 is 17 residues. Germline V CDR1 and CDR2: SEHNR, FQNEAQ (reference sequence). V was pared by 5 bases and J by 4 bases, with 13 bases of the junction left unmatched.

V and J are TRBV5-4 and TRBJ1-1, with TRBD1 matching 10 bases. The V segment lost 1 base and the J segment 3 bases; nucleotides outside the gene matches: 9. In germline, CDR1 is SGHNT, CDR2 YYREEE (reference sequence). The CDR3 consists of 17 residues. DNA for the CDR3: TGTGCCAGCAGCTTGTACGGACAGGGGGTCCGTCACACTGAAGCTTTCTTT. It yields the protein CASSLYGQGVRHTEAFF.

CDR3 sequence (DNA): TGTGCCAGCAGTGTAGCGGGAGAATCCGGGGAGCTGTTTTTT. The encoded protein is CASSVAGESGELFF. The chain couples TRBV6-4 to TRBJ2-2, with 9 nucleotides matching TRBD2. Germline V gene data show CDR1 as MRHNA and CDR2 as SNTAGT. This CDR3 contains 14 residues. V lost 4 bases, J lost 6 bases, and 3 bases stayed unmatched.

The chain links TRBV10-3 to TRBJ2-5; TRBD1 might be the D (5 bases). CDR3 length equals 15 residues. Trimming shortened V by 1 base and J by 5 bases, and 14 bases separated the two germline ends. Germline V gene lookup returns CDR1 ENHRY and CDR2 SYGVKD. The CDR3 here is CAISEFSGPWETQYF. The CDR3 coding sequence is TGTGCCATCAGTGAGTTCTCAGGGCCTTGGGAGACCCAGTACTTC.

The CDR3 reads CASSLTGTSGYNEQFF. CDR3 nucleotides: TGTGCCAGCAGCCTAACCGGGACTAGCGGCTACAATGAGCAGTTCTTC. V usage is TRBV27 and J usage is TRBJ2-1, with TRBD2 matching over 11 bases. CDR1 and CDR2 (germline): MNHEY, SMNVEV (reference sequence). Unmatched junction bases numbered 7, after V lost 6 bases and J lost 3 bases. This CDR3 has 16 amino acids.

This rearrangement joins TRBV19 to TRBJ2-7; TRBD1 aligns across 11 bases. CDR3 length equals 16 residues. Germline V gene sequence: CDR1 LNHDA, CDR2 SQIVND (reference sequence). Trimming at V came to 3 bases and at J to 3 bases, leaving 7 bases not matched to a gene. The CDR3 sequence is CASSISGQGVLYEQYF. DNA for the CDR3: TGTGCCAGTAGTATCTCGGGACAGGGGGTCCTCTACGAGCAGTACTTC.

This chain uses TRBV7-8 with TRBJ1-5; 7 bases map to TRBD1. Germline-derived CDR1 and CDR2 are SGHVS and FQNEAQ. The CDR3 covers 14 residues. V dropped 5 bases and J dropped 5; count of bases not matched to a gene: 6. Here the CDR3 DNA reads TGTGCCAGCAGCCAGGGGACAGTAGATCAGCCCCAGCATTTT. Its protein product is CASSQGTVDQPQHF.

This rearrangement joins TRBV28 to TRBJ1-4, with D maybe TRBD1 (6 bases). Germline assignment: CDR1 MDHEN and CDR2 SYDVKM. V shed 5 bases and J shed 7 bases, with 20 bases lying between them. The CDR3 length is 16 residues. The CDR3 loop reads CASSPPKGTTLEKLFF. CDR3 DNA: TGTGCCAGCAGTCCACCGAAGGGGACAACCCTTGAAAAACTGTTTTTT.

The chain carries TRBV27 and TRBJ2-7; 7 bases match TRBD2. Germline lookup yields CDR1 MNHEY and CDR2 SMNVEV (reference sequence). This CDR3 comprises 15 residues. Unmatched junction bases numbered 14, after V lost 8 bases and J lost 4 bases. CDR3 DNA: TGTGCCAGCGCGGTGTCAGCGGGACTACGTTACGAGCAGTACTTC. It translates to CASAVSAGLRYEQYF.

This rearrangement joins TRBV10-3 to TRBJ2-1; 10 bases map to TRBD2. The germline V gene has CDR1 ENHRY and CDR2 SYGVKD. Losses at the gene ends were 5 bases for V and 5 bases for J; bases not matched to a gene: 12. This CDR3 has 17 residues. The CDR3 is CAISRYLLAGVHNEQFF. DNA for the CDR3: TGTGCCATCAGTCGCTACCTCCTAGCGGGAGTCCACAATGAGCAGTTCTTC.